These 21 T cell receptor beta chains were sequenced from one sample in a study of OX40 agonist ivuxolimab in advanced cancers. This table comes from immunoSEQ multiplex PCR, and its TCRdb copy is limited to in-frame clones, with some not included. Among fewer than 95,000 clones listed, 65% to 90% were seen once. The source was CD4+ or CD8+ T cells sorted from blood, collected in a trial of the OX40 agonist ivuxolimab. These receptors were collected from an adult with an advanced solid tumor such as melanoma, head and neck, liver or kidney cancer.

This chain joins TRBV5-6 and TRBJ2-3, with TRBD2 matching over 7 bases. The germline V gene has CDR1 SGHDT and CDR2 YYEEEE. The CDR3 spans 15 residues. The trim removed 2 bases at V and 2 bases at J, leaving 5 bases unmatched. In nucleotides, the CDR3 is TGTGCCAGCAGCTTCCGGGACTACTACACAGATACGCAGTATTTT. Translated, it gives CASSFRDYYTDTQYF.

The chain couples TRBV6-5 to TRBJ2-1; unclear D gene. The V gene's germline CDR1 is MNHEY and CDR2 SVGAGI. CDR3 length: 15 residues. Between the trimmed V and J ends, which lost 2 bases and 12 bases, there was a span of 20 bases. As DNA, the CDR3 is TGTGCCAGCAGTTACACCCCGAGACTCCCCATGGGGCAGTTCTTC. It yields the protein CASSYTPRLPMGQFF.

Concerning this clone itself: Within the sample, other DNA sequences also encode this same CDR3. V and J are TRBV10-3 and TRBJ1-5, with D unresolved. Germline V lookup: CDR1 ENHRY, CDR2 SYGVKD. The CDR3 runs 12 residues. With 5 bases removed from V and 3 bases from J, the gap between germline ends came to 5 bases. Here the CDR3 reads CAISKDNQPQHF. CDR3 nucleotide sequence: TGTGCCATCAGTAAAGACAATCAGCCCCAGCATTTT.

The rearrangement links TRBV5-1 to TRBJ2-1; tentative D call: TRBD1 (5 bases). V lost 2 bases, J lost 1 base, and 13 bases lay in between. CDR1 and CDR2 from the germline V gene are SGHRS and YFSETQ. CDR3 length: 16 residues. The CDR3 protein is CASSFATASSYNEQFF. CDR3 in DNA: TGCGCCAGCAGCTTTGCGACAGCCAGTTCCTACAATGAGCAGTTCTTC.

The V and J genes are TRBV14 and TRBJ2-5; TRBD1 matches 10 bases. Trimming took 3 bases from V and 4 from J; bases not matched to a gene: 8. CDR1 is SGHDN and CDR2 is FVKESK in the germline V gene. This CDR3 spans 16 amino acids. The CDR3 here is CASSHYRDRGRETQYF. The CDR3 DNA is TGTGCCAGCAGCCATTACCGGGACAGGGGTCGAGAGACCCAGTACTTC.

This clone showed up just a few times. J is TRBJ2-1 and V is TRBV25-1; D gene uncertain. CDR1 is MGHDK and CDR2 is SYGVNS in the germline V gene. The CDR3 has 14 amino acids. The V end lost 0 bases, the J end lost 6 bases, and 9 bases lay between the germline ends. CDR3: CASSEYGFSNEQFF. The CDR3 coding sequence is TGTGCCAGCAGTGAATATGGGTTTTCCAATGAGCAGTTCTTC.

The CDR3 loop reads CASSSAGTSGYNEQFF. Here the CDR3 DNA reads TGTGCCAGCAGCTCCGCCGGGACTAGCGGATACAATGAGCAGTTCTTC. The V gene is TRBV7-2, the J gene TRBJ2-1; 11 nucleotides align to TRBD2. The CDR3 loop spans 16 amino acids. Losses at the gene ends were 4 bases for V and 4 bases for J; bases not matched to a gene: 6. Germline V gives CDR1 SGHTA, CDR2 FQGNSA.

The rearrangement links TRBV6-6 to TRBJ1-1; 11 nucleotides match TRBD1. With V trimmed by 8 bases and J by 3 bases, 5 bases remained unmatched. The germline CDR1 and CDR2 sequences are MNHNY and SVGAGI (reference sequence). The CDR3 has 14 amino acids. DNA for the CDR3: TGTGCCAGCCGGGACAGGGGGACGTACACTGAAGCTTTCTTT. This codes for CASRDRGTYTEAFF.

The CDR3 here is CASSLMGGQSSGANVLTF. Written as DNA, the CDR3 is TGTGCCAGCAGCTTAATGGGGGGGCAGAGCTCTGGGGCCAACGTCCTGACTTTC. The rearrangement joins TRBV7-2 to TRBJ2-6; D is possibly TRBD2 (7 bases). The CDR3 has 18 amino acids. Germline CDR1 SGHTA, CDR2 FQGNSA. Trimming took 2 bases from V and 0 from J, leaving 14 bases between them.

The V gene is TRBV5-4, the J gene TRBJ1-4, with TRBD1 identical over 9 bases. The V gene's germline CDR1 is SGHNT and CDR2 YYREEE (reference sequence). J gave up 4 bases and V 3 bases, and 7 bases lay outside the gene matches. This CDR3 is 16 amino acids long. The chain's CDR3 is CASSSYGQGLNEKLFF. The DNA of the CDR3 is TGTGCCAGCAGCTCCTACGGACAGGGGCTTAATGAAAAACTGTTTTTT.

This chain links TRBV7-3 with TRBJ2-3; D gene unclear. The CDR3 runs 13 residues. Trimming pared 1 base from V and 6 bases from J, leaving 8 bases between. CDR1 is SGHTA, CDR2 FQGTGA, per germline. The CDR3 sequence: CASSLIRSDTQYF. Here the CDR3 DNA reads TGTGCCAGCAGCTTAATCCGGTCGGATACGCAGTATTTT. Looking up the rest from reference TRBV7-3 and TRBJ2-3 gives the full variable domain: GAGVSQTPSNKVTEKGKYVELRCDPISGHTALYWYRQSLGQGPEFLIYFQGTGAADDSGLPNDRFFAVRPEGSVSTLKIQRTERGDSAVYLCASSLIRSDTQYFGPGTRLTVL.

V and J are TRBV7-9 and TRBJ1-4, with D hard to call. The CDR3 extends over 14 amino acids. V dropped 3 bases and J dropped 4 bases, with 9 bases sitting between them. Germline CDR1 SEHNR, CDR2 FQNEAQ (reference sequence). CDR3 protein: CASSFLTDNEKLFF. The CDR3 bases are TGTGCCAGCAGCTTTCTTACAGATAATGAAAAACTGTTTTTT.

The chain employs TRBV6-1 and TRBJ1-2; 9 bases fit TRBD1. This CDR3 has 15 residues. The trim removed 3 bases at V and 8 bases at J, leaving 10 bases unmatched. CDR1 MNHNS and CDR2 SASEGT come from the germline V gene. The chain's CDR3 is CASSDSGTGLRGYTF. The DNA of the CDR3 is TGTGCCAGCAGTGATTCAGGGACAGGGTTGAGGGGCTACACCTTC.

This chain connects TRBV5-1 to TRBJ2-5, with 8 bases lining up with TRBD1. CDR1 is SGHRS and CDR2 is YFSETQ in the germline V gene. The CDR3 totals 15 residues. After removal of 0 bases from V and 4 bases from J, the junction contained 5 bases not matched to a gene. As DNA, the CDR3 is TGCGCCAGCAGCTTGGCCCCAGGGGGCACAGAGACCCAGTACTTC. Encoded protein: CASSLAPGGTETQYF.

The chain uses TRBV6-5 and TRBJ2-7, with 9 bases that match TRBD1. V gave up 6 bases and J gave up 6 bases; unmatched junction bases: 3. CDR1 MNHEY and CDR2 SVGAGI come from the germline V gene. The CDR3 totals 12 residues. CDR3 DNA: TGTGCCAGCAGAGAGGACAGGGGCGAGCAGTACTTC. Translating gives CASREDRGEQYF.

This rearrangement joins TRBV5-4 to TRBJ2-7; the D gene is possibly TRBD2 (5 bases). V lost 2 bases to trimming and J lost 2 bases, with 8 bases between them. Per germline, CDR1 SGHNT and CDR2 YYREEE (reference sequence). The length of the CDR3 is 13 residues. The CDR3 nucleotides are TGTGCCAGCAGCTTCGAGGGTACCTACGAGCAGTACTTC. Its translation is CASSFEGTYEQYF.

CDR3 nucleotide sequence: TGTGCCAGCTCCGCGAGGTCGAGTCCCTACGAGCAGTACTTC. Translated: CASSARSSPYEQYF. The chain joins TRBV5-4 to TRBJ2-7; no clear D gene. CDR3 length equals 14 residues. V shed 7 bases and J shed 2 bases, with 16 bases lying between them. Germline loops: CDR1 SGHNT, CDR2 YYREEE (reference sequence).

This clone was detected only once. V usage is TRBV19 and J usage is TRBJ1-5; 7 bases are shared with TRBD1. The CDR3 runs 15 residues. The J segment lost 7 bases and the V segment lost 5 bases, leaving 11 bases of the junction unmatched. CDR1 is LNHDA, CDR2 SQIVND, per germline (reference sequence). As DNA, the CDR3 is TGTGCCAGTAGTGCCGGGACAGCCGGGGGACAGCCCCAGCATTTT. Its protein is CASSAGTAGGQPQHF.

The chain combines TRBV30 with TRBJ1-4; D remains unclear. CDR1 and CDR2 (germline): GTSNPN, SVGIG (reference sequence). Trimming removed 1 base from V and 4 bases from J, with 7 bases in between. The CDR3 has 13 residues. For the CDR3, the DNA is TGTGCCTGGAGTGCTCAGGTTAATGAAAAACTGTTTTTT. Protein: CAWSAQVNEKLFF.

This clone occurred a few times. V usage is TRBV6-5 and J usage is TRBJ1-4; D is uncertain. With 5 bases removed from V and 8 bases from J, the gap between germline ends came to 12 bases. The germline CDR1 and CDR2 sequences are MNHEY and SVGAGI. The CDR3 consists of 13 residues. CDR3 sequence: CASSLTRWEKLFF. The CDR3 coding sequence is TGTGCCAGCAGTCTGACCCGCTGGGAAAAACTGTTTTTT.

In this sample, this clone turned up once. This chain uses TRBV4-3 with TRBJ2-2; TRBD1 might be the D (5 bases). The V end was cut by 0 bases, the J end by 4 bases, with 9 bases between. The CDR3 is 15 amino acids. Looked up from germline, CDR1 is LGHNA and CDR2 is YSLEER. CDR3 protein: CASSQEGAFTGELFF. The CDR3 DNA is TGCGCCAGCAGCCAAGAAGGGGCTTTCACCGGGGAGCTGTTTTTT.